Below, 8 T cell receptor beta chains from the same sample are listed, as sequenced in a study of PD-L1 blockade in urothelial cancer. The table came from immunoSEQ multiplex PCR; TCRdb's copy has only in-frame clones and leaves some out. This table has some 79,000 clones, over 80% appearing once. Sample: PBMCs, taken around atezolizumab (anti-PD-L1) treatment. These receptors were obtained from a man between 65 and 80 years old with urothelial cancer.

This chain links TRBV4-2 with TRBJ1-1; D gene ambiguous. Germline V CDR1 and CDR2: LGHNA, YNFKEQ. The ends were cut back, 5 bases at V and 7 bases at J, with 11 bases in the middle. The CDR3 contains 12 residues. The CDR3, as DNA: TGTGCCAGCAGCTTTGGCGGGGTTGAAGCTTTCTTT. This translates into CASSFGGVEAFF.

The J gene is TRBJ2-1, the V gene TRBV29-1, with 7 bases aligning to TRBD2. CDR3 length equals 14 residues. The germline V gene has CDR1 SQVTM and CDR2 ANQGSEA. Trimming removed 4 bases from V and 0 bases from J; junction bases left unmatched: 3. For the CDR3, the DNA is TGCAGCGTTGCGGGCGGGAGCTCCTACAATGAGCAGTTCTTC. This gives the protein CSVAGGSSYNEQFF.

This rearrangement joins TRBV11-2 to TRBJ1-5; D gene unclear. There are 13 residues in the CDR3. The V end lost 1 base, the J end lost 5 bases, and 6 bases lay between the germline ends. CDR1 is SGHAT, CDR2 FQNNGV, per germline. CDR3 DNA sequence: TGTGCCAGCAGCTTAGCGGAGGATCAGCCCCAGCATTTT. Translation gives CASSLAEDQPQHF.

The table lists this clone with a count of one. The chain is built from TRBV19 and TRBJ1-2; no definite D call. The germline gives CDR1 LNHDA, CDR2 SQIVND (reference sequence). Trimming pared 6 bases from V and 6 bases from J, leaving 20 bases between. The CDR3 sequence is 15 residues long. CDR3 residues: CASSPSGEGSDGYTF. The CDR3 bases are TGTGCCAGTAGCCCTTCGGGAGAGGGTTCGGATGGCTACACCTTC.

The chain carries TRBV5-1 and TRBJ2-5; tentatively, D is TRBD2 (6 bases). V dropped 0 bases and J dropped 3 bases, with 12 bases sitting between them. The CDR3 covers 15 residues. The germline CDR1 and CDR2 sequences are SGHRS and YFSETQ. CDR3 residues: CASSLVGGLEETQYF. CDR3 nucleotides: TGCGCCAGCAGCTTGGTCGGGGGTTTGGAAGAGACCCAGTACTTC. The full variable domain, its missing parts supplied by reference TRBV5-1 and TRBJ2-5, is KAGVTQTPRYLIKTRGQQVTLSCSPISGHRSVSWYQQTPGQGLQFLFEYFSETQRNKGNFPGRFSGRQFSNSRSEMNVSTLELGDSALYLCASSLVGGLEETQYFGPGTRLLVL.

The CDR3 reads CASSRGWGYTF. Here the CDR3 DNA reads TGTGCCAGCAGCCGAGGCTGGGGCTACACCTTC. The chain recombines TRBV5-6 with TRBJ1-2; no definite D call. The germline V gene has CDR1 SGHDT and CDR2 YYEEEE. The CDR3 contains 11 residues. The ends were cut back, 4 bases at V and 8 bases at J, with 9 bases in the middle.

The chain is built from TRBV7-2 and TRBJ2-5; possibly TRBD2 for D (5 bases). The CDR3 spans 11 residues. Per germline, CDR1 SGHTA and CDR2 FQGNSA. The V and J ends lost 5 bases and 9 bases respectively, with 10 bases between them. In DNA form, the CDR3 reads TGTGCCAGCAGCGGGTTGGGAGCCCAGTACTTC. Translation: CASSGLGAQYF.

The gene calls are TRBV7-2 and TRBJ2-7, with a possible D match to TRBD1 (6 bases). V was clipped by 2 bases and J by 7 bases, with 12 bases between them. Looked up from germline, CDR1 is SGHTA and CDR2 is FQGNSA. The CDR3 runs to 13 residues. In nucleotides, the CDR3 is TGTGCCAGCAGCTTAAACAGGGCTCGGGAGCAGTACTTC. Protein: CASSLNRAREQYF.